The clone carrying this T cell receptor (beta chain) was picked up one time. Its antigen is undetermined. The data are from a study of T cell responses to AZD1222 COVID-19 vaccine. TCRdb's copy holds only in-frame clones and misses some; the assay was immunoSEQ multiplex PCR. The table has about 150,000 clones, 94% seen once; the top ten hold 1.3%. Broader study findings: Sampled repertoires all dated from after the peak T cell response. After two AZD1222 doses, spike-specific TCR breadth and depth rose versus day 0. Donors were chiefly white British, with a greater number of females, and clonal diversity was perhaps underestimated.

The sample here was peripheral blood, taken on day 0 of AZD1222 vaccination. This TCR was recovered from an adult in good health.

This CDR3 reads CASSLEGQGTQHF. The CDR3 DNA sequence: TGTGCCAGCAGCTTAGAGGGACAGGGAACGCAGCATTTT. The V gene is TRBV7-9, the J gene TRBJ1-5; TRBD1 agrees at 9 bases. CDR3 size: 13 residues. With 1 base clipped from V and 13 bases from J, the junction kept 5 bases outside the gene matches. Germline V lookup: CDR1 SEHNR, CDR2 FQNEAQ (reference sequence).